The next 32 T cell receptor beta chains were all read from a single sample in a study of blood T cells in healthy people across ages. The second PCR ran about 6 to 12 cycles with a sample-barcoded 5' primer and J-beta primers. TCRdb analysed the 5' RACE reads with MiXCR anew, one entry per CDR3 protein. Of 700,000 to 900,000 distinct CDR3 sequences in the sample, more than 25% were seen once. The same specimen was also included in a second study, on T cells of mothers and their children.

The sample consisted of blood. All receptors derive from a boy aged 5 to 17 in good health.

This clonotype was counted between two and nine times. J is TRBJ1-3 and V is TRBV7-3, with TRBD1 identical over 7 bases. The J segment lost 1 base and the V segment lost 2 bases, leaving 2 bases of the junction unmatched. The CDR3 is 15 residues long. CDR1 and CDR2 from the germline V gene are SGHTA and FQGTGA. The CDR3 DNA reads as TGTGCCAGCAGCTTAGGACAGGTTTCTGGAAACACCATATATTTT. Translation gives CASSLGQVSGNTIYF.

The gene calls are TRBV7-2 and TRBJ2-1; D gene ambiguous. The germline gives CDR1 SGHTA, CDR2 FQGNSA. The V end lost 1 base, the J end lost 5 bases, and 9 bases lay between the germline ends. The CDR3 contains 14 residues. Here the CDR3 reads CASSLGRSNNEQFF. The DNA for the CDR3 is TGTGCCAGCAGCTTAGGGCGGAGCAACAATGAGCAGTTCTTC.

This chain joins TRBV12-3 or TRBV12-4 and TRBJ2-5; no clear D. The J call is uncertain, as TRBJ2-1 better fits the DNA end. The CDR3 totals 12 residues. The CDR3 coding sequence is TGTGCCAGCAGTGCAATCTCAGATGAGCAGTTCTTC. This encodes CASSAISDEQFF.

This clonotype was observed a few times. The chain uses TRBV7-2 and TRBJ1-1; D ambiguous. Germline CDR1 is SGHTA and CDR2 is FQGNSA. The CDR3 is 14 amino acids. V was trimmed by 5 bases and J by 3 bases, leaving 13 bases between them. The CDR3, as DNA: TGTGCCAGCAGCCTCTCCGTTGGAGACACTGAAGCTTTCTTT. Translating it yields CASSLSVGDTEAFF.

CDR3 sequence: CASSLQGGNYGYTF. The CDR3 coding sequence is TGTGCCAGCAGCCTACAGGGGGGTAACTATGGCTACACCTTC. The rearrangement joins TRBV7-9 to TRBJ1-2, with TRBD1 matching 8 bases. V lost 5 bases, J lost 1 base, and 3 bases stayed unmatched. Germline V gene data show CDR1 as SEHNR and CDR2 as FQNEAQ (reference sequence). The CDR3 covers 14 residues.

The CDR3 here is CASSPRKLSRSHEQYF. The DNA of the CDR3 is TGTGCCAGCAGTCCGCGAAAACTATCCAGAAGCCACGAGCAGTACTTC. The chain has TRBV28 and TRBJ2-7; D is uncertain. The CDR3 has 16 residues. V lost 5 bases and J 5 bases, leaving 22 bases between the germline ends. CDR1 is MDHEN, CDR2 SYDVKM, per germline.

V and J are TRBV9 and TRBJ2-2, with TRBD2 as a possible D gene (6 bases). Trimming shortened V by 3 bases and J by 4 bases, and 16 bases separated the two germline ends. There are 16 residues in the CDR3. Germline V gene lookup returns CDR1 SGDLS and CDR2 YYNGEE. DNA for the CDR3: TGTGCCAGCAGCGCCCCTTTGGGGACTCTCACCGGGGAGCTGTTTTTT. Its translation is CASSAPLGTLTGELFF.

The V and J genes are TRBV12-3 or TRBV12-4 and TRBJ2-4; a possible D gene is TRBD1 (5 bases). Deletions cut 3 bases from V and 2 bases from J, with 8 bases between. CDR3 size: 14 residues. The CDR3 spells CASSFRQTKNIQYF. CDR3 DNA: TGTGCCAGCAGTTTTAGACAGACCAAAAACATTCAGTACTTC.

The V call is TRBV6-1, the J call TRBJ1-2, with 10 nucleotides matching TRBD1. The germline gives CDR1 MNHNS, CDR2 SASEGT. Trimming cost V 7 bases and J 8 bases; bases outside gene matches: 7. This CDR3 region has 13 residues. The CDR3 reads CASNPRDRGGYTF. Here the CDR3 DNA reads TGTGCCAGCAACCCCCGGGACAGGGGAGGCTACACCTTC.

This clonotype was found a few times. CDR3 coding DNA: TGTGCCAGCAGCGTCAGCCATACAGCCTACGAGCAGTACTTC. Amino acid sequence: CASSVSHTAYEQYF. This chain connects TRBV9 to TRBJ2-7, with D unclear. Trimming pared 2 bases from V and 2 bases from J, leaving 11 bases between. CDR3 size: 14 residues. CDR1 and CDR2 from the germline V gene are SGDLS and YYNGEE. The complete variable domain, with remaining parts taken from reference TRBV9 and TRBJ2-7, reads DSGVTQTPKHLITATGQRVTLRCSPRSGDLSVYWYQQSLDQGLQFLIQYYNGEERAKGNILERFSAQQFPDLHSELNLSSLELGDSALYFCASSVSHTAYEQYFGPGTRLTVT.

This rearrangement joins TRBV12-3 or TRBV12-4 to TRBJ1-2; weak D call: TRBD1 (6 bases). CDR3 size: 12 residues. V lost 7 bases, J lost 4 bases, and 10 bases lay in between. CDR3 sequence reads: CASTLGAYGYTF. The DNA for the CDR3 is TGTGCCAGCACCCTGGGGGCCTATGGCTACACCTTC.

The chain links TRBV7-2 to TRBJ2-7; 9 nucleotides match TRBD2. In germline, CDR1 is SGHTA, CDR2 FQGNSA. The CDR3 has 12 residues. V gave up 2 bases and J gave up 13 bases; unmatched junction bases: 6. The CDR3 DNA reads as TGTGCCAGCAGCTTACGGGCGGGGGGGCTATACTTC. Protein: CASSLRAGGLYF. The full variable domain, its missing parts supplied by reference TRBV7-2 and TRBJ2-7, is GAGVSQSPSNKVTEKGKDVELRCDPISGHTALYWYRQSLGQGLEFLIYFQGNSAPDKSGLPSDRFSAERTGGSVSTLTIQRTQQEDSAVYLCASSLRAGGLYFGPGTRLTVT.

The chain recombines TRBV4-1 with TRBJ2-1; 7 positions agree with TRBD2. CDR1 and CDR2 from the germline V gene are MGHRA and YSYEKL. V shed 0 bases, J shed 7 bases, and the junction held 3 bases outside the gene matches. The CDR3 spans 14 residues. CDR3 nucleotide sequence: TGCGCCAGCAGCCAAGAAGTGCGGGAGAATGAGCAGTTCTTC. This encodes CASSQEVRENEQFF.

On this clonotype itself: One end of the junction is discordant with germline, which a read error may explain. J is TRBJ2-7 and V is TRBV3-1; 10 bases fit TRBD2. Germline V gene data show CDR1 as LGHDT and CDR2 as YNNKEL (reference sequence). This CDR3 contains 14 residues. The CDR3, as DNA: TGTGCCAGCAACCAAGCGCTAGCGGGGGTCGAGCAGTACTTC. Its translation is CASNQALAGVEQYF.

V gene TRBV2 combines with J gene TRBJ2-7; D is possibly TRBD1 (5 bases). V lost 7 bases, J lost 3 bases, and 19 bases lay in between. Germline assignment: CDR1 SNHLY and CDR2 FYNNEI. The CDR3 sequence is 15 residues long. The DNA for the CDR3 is TGTGCCAGCACAGGGCGCTTCCAGGCAGGCTACGAGCAGTACTTC. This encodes CASTGRFQAGYEQYF.

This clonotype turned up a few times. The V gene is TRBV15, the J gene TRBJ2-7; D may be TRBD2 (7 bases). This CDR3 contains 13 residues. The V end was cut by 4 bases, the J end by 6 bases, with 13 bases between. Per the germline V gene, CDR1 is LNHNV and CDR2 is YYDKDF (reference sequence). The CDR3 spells CATSTGGGGEQYF. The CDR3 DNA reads TGTGCCACCAGCACCGGGGGAGGGGGCGAGCAGTACTTC.

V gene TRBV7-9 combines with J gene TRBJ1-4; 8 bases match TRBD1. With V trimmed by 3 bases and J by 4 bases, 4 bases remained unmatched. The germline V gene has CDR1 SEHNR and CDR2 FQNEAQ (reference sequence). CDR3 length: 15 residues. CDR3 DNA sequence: TGTGCCAGCAGCTTGGCGGGACAGGATAATGAAAAACTGTTTTTT. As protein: CASSLAGQDNEKLFF.

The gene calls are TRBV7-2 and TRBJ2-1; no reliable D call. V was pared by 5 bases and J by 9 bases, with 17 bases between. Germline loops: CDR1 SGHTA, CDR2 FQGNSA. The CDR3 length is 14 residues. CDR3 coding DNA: TGTGCCAGCAGCCCCTCGACGGCCTCCGGTGAGCAGTTCTTC. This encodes CASSPSTASGEQFF.

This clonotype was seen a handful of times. CDR3 amino acids: CASSLASGTGGNSPLHF. CDR3 in DNA: TGCGCCAGCAGCTTGGCCTCTGGGACAGGGGGGAATTCACCCCTCCACTTT. The rearrangement joins TRBV5-1 to TRBJ1-6, with 11 positions matching TRBD1. V lost 0 bases and J lost 7; bases outside the gene matches: 6. Germline lookup yields CDR1 SGHRS and CDR2 YFSETQ. The CDR3 is 17 amino acids.

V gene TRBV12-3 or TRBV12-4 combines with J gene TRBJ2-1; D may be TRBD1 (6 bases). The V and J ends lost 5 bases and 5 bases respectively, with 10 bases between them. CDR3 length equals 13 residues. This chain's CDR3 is CASSTGQNNEQFF. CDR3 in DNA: TGTGCCAGCAGTACCGGACAGAACAATGAGCAGTTCTTC.

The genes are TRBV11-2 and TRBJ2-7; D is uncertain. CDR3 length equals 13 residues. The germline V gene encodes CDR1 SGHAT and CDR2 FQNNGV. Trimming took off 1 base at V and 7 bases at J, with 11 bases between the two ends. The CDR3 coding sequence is TGTGCCAGCAGCTTAGCGTCACCTGAAGAGCAGTACTTC. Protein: CASSLASPEEQYF.

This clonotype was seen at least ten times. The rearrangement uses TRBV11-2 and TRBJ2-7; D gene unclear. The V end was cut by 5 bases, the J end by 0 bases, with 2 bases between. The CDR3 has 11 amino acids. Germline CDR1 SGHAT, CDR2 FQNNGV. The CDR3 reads CASSISYEQYF. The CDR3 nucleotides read TGTGCCAGCAGCATCTCCTACGAGCAGTACTTC.

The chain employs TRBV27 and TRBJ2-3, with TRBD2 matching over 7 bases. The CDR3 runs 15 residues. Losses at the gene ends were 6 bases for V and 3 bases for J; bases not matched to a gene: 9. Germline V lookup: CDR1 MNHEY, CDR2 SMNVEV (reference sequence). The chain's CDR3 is CASSPLGLETDTQYF. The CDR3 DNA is TGTGCCAGCAGCCCGTTAGGACTAGAGACAGATACGCAGTATTTT.

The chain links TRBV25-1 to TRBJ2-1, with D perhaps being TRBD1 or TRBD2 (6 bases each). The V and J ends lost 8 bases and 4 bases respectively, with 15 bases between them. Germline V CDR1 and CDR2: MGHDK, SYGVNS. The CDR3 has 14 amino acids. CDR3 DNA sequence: TGTGCCAGCTCTGGAGGGGGACCTTACAATGAGCAGTTCTTC. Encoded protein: CASSGGGPYNEQFF.

The CDR3 loop is CASSPESSGNTIYF. CDR3 bases: TGTGCCAGCAGCCCCGAAAGTTCTGGAAACACCATATATTTT. The chain joins TRBV7-6 to TRBJ1-3; D gene uncertain. Trimming took 5 bases from V and 1 from J, leaving 9 bases between them. CDR1 is SGHVS and CDR2 is FNYEAQ in the germline V gene. The CDR3 spans 14 residues.

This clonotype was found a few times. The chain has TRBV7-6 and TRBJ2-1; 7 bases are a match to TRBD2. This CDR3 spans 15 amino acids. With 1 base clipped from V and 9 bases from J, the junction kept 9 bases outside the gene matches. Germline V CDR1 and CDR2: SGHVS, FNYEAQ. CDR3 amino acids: CASSLVGTIGVEQFF. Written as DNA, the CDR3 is TGTGCCAGCAGCTTAGTAGGGACTATAGGCGTTGAGCAGTTCTTC.

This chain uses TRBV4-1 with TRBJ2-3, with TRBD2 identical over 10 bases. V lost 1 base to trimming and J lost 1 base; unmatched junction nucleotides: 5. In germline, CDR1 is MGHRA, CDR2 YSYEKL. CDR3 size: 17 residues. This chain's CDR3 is CASSQVLAGVRTDTQYF. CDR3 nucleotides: TGCGCCAGCAGCCAAGTCCTAGCGGGGGTTCGCACAGATACGCAGTATTTT.

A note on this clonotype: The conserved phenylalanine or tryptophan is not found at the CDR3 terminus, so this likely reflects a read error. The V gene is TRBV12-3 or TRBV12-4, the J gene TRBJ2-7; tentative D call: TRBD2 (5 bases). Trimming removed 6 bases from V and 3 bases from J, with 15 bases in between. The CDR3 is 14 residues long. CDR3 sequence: CASRARLEGYEQYL. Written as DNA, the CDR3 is TGTGCCAGCAGGGCCCGCCTTGAGGGCTACGAGCAGTACCTC.

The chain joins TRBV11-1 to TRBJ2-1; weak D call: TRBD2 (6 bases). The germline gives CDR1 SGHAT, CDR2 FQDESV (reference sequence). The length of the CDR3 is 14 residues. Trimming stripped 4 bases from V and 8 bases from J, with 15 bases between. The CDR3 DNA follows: TGTGCCAGCAGCTCGCCCCAGGGAGGAGATGAGCAGTTCTTC. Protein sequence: CASSSPQGGDEQFF. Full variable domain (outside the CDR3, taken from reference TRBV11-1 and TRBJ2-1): EAEVAQSPRYKITEKSQAVAFWCDPISGHATLYWYRQILGQGPELLVQFQDESVVDDSQLPKDRFSAERLKGVDSTLKIQPAELGDSAMYLCASSSPQGGDEQFFGPGTRLTVL.

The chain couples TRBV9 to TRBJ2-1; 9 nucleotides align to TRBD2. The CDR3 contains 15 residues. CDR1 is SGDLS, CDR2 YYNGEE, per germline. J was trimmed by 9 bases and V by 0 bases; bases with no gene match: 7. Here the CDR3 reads CASSVESGGKAEQFF. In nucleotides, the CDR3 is TGTGCCAGCAGCGTAGAAAGCGGGGGGAAGGCTGAGCAGTTCTTC. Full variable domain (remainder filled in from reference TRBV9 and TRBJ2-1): DSGVTQTPKHLITATGQRVTLRCSPRSGDLSVYWYQQSLDQGLQFLIQYYNGEERAKGNILERFSAQQFPDLHSELNLSSLELGDSALYFCASSVESGGKAEQFFGPGTRLTVL.

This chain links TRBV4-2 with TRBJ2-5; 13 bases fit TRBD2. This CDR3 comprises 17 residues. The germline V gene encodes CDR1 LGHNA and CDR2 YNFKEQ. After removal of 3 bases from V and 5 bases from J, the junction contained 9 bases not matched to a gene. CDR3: CASSQPTSGGAEETQYF. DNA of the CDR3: TGTGCCAGCAGCCAGCCTACTAGCGGGGGGGCCGAGGAGACCCAGTACTTC.

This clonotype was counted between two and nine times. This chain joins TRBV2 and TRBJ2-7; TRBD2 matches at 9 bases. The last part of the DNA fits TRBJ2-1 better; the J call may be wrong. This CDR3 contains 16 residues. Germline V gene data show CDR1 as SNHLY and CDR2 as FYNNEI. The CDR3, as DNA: TGTGCCAGCAGCCTACAGCGGGGGGCCATCTACAATGAGCAGTTCTTC. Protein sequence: CASSLQRGAIYNEQFF.